The T cell receptor beta chain under discussion was sequenced for a study of blood T cell repertoires in COVID-19. The overall study: Donors in the United States, Italy and Spain gave samples during acute or convalescent COVID-19.

The CDR3 contains 12 residues. Per germline, CDR1 LNHDA and CDR2 SQIVND (reference sequence). Trimming shortened V by 3 bases and J by 5 bases, and 7 bases separated the two germline ends. Authors' processing steps: Reference gene primer amplification gave nucleated cell count estimates. TCRdb's copy holds only in-frame clones and misses some; the assay was immunoSEQ multiplex PCR. V and J calls and clone size follow that table, whereas D and trimming were derived from the DNA. The data contain over 300,000 clones, about 89% of them seen just once; the ten biggest clones take up roughly 6.7%. The origin of this receptor is a man in his late teens or twenties who had recovered from COVID-19. This chain connects TRBV19 to TRBJ1-1, with TRBD1 as a possible D gene (6 bases). Sequencing input: peripheral blood. The CDR3 sequence: CASSIGQTEAFF. The CDR3 DNA sequence: TGTGCCAGTAGTATCGGACAGACTGAAGCTTTCTTT.